This T cell receptor (beta chain) was obtained from a study of T cell changes during pregnancy in multiple sclerosis. Germline V CDR1 and CDR2: GTSNPN, SVGIG (reference sequence). Trimming took 3 bases from V and 6 from J; bases not matched to a gene: 4. CDR3 length: 13 amino acids. The assay was immunoSEQ multiplex PCR, and TCRdb's table has in-frame clones only and misses some. This sample yields more than 70,000 clones, of which 90% to 95% are seen a single time; more than 1.5% belongs to the top ten. The sample was peripheral blood, taken after pregnancy. This TCR was recovered from a female donor in good health, enrolled as a control in a pregnancy study. V usage is TRBV30 and J usage is TRBJ1-4; 7 nucleotides agree with TRBD1. CDR3 protein: CAWRQGRHEKLFF. In nucleotides, the CDR3 is TGTGCCTGGAGACAGGGGCGGCATGAAAAACTGTTTTTT.